This is a list of T cell receptor beta chains from one sample in a study of T cell responses to AZD1222 COVID-19 vaccine. Sequenced by immunoSEQ multiplex PCR; TCRdb stores in-frame clones only, minus some. In the table there are around 170,000 clones, just over 90% of which are singletons. Sequencing used peripheral blood, obtained on day 0 of AZD1222 vaccination. Receptor source: an adult in good health. The CDR3 runs from the conserved cysteine through the conserved F or W. Each record gives: D gene, J gene, clone size, V gene, CDR3 protein, CDR3 DNA. The D gene is left open where the match is weak. Part of the rows lack a size; the others show once, few, many or a class for expanded clones.

. TRBJ1-2 . TRBV14 CASSLGLQGYTF TGTGCCAGCAGCCTCGGACTGCAGGGCTACACCTTC
TRBD1 TRBJ1-1 . TRBV7-3 CASSRGTGGYTEAFF TGTGCCAGCAGTCGCGGGACAGGGGGATACACTGAAGCTTTCTTT
. TRBJ1-5 once TRBV27 CASSRLGGEGQPQHF TGTGCCAGCAGCCGACTAGGGGGGGAAGGTCAGCCCCAGCATTTT
TRBD2 TRBJ2-5 few TRBV10-3 CAISRAGGVETQYF TGTGCCATCAGTCGGGCGGGGGGCGTTGAGACCCAGTACTTC
. TRBJ2-4 . TRBV6-6 CASSWTVAKNIQYF TGTGCCAGCAGTTGGACAGTAGCCAAAAACATTCAGTACTTC
. TRBJ2-5 . TRBV7-2 CASSFSLARETQYF TGTGCCAGCAGCTTCAGTCTAGCTAGGGAGACCCAGTACTTC
. TRBJ1-2 . TRBV7-9 CASSSVANYGYTF TGTGCCAGCAGCTCCGTCGCCAACTATGGCTACACCTTC
. TRBJ2-2 once TRBV4-1 CASSQGTETTGELFF TGCGCCAGCAGCCAAGGAACAGAGACCACCGGGGAGCTGTTTTTT
TRBD1 TRBJ2-7 . TRBV27 CASSLSWTGVGEQYF TGTGCCAGCAGTTTATCATGGACAGGGGTTGGCGAGCAGTACTTC
. TRBJ1-6 . TRBV18 CASSSEKHQNSPLHF TGTGCCAGCTCAAGCGAAAAACATCAAAATTCACCCCTCCACTTT
. TRBJ1-2 . TRBV25-1 CASSDGSYNYGYTF TGTGCCAGCAGTGACGGATCCTATAACTATGGCTACACCTTC
TRBD1 TRBJ1-5 . TRBV10-3 CAISDGDRGEQPQHF TGTGCCATCAGTGATGGGGACAGGGGTGAACAGCCCCAGCATTTT
. TRBJ2-1 . TRBV28 CASSWVYNEQFF TGTGCCAGCAGTTGGGTCTACAATGAGCAGTTCTTC
. TRBJ2-7 . TRBV6-6 CASSYGARPTSVEQYF TGTGCCAGCAGTTACGGTGCGAGACCGACTTCCGTCGAGCAGTACTTC
. TRBJ1-4 . TRBV28 CASTPGQHDNEKLFF TGTGCCAGCACCCCAGGACAGCACGATAATGAAAAACTGTTTTTT
. TRBJ1-1 . TRBV15 CATSPRATTLEAFF TGTGCCACCAGCCCCAGGGCCACAACTTTAGAAGCTTTCTTT
TRBD2 TRBJ2-7 . TRBV2 CASRGVAGLSEQYF TGTGCCAGCAGGGGAGTAGCGGGATTGTCCGAGCAGTACTTC
TRBD1 TRBJ1-2 . TRBV18 CASSPDQDRGLGGYTF TGTGCCAGCTCACCAGACCAGGACAGGGGGCTGGGTGGCTACACCTTC
TRBD1 TRBJ2-5 . TRBV7-9 CASSWRQGKETQYF TGTGCCAGCAGCTGGAGACAGGGCAAAGAGACCCAGTACTTC
. TRBJ2-1 . TRBV6-6 CASSPTVIQFF TGTGCCAGCAGCCCGACAGTGATCCAGTTCTTC
. TRBJ1-1 . TRBV5-1 CASSLTAYTEAFF TGCGCCAGCAGCTTGACAGCGTACACTGAAGCTTTCTTT
. TRBJ2-2 . TRBV7-2 CASSLAARARTGELFF TGTGCCAGCAGCTTAGCGGCCAGGGCGAGGACCGGGGAGCTGTTTTTT
. TRBJ1-1 . TRBV7-2 CASSLEASPAFF TGTGCCAGCAGCTTAGAGGCTAGTCCAGCTTTCTTT
. TRBJ1-2 . TRBV7-9 CASSSKRAGGGYTF TGTGCCAGCAGCTCCAAGAGGGCGGGAGGCGGCTACACCTTC
TRBD1 TRBJ2-1 . TRBV9 CASSPGQGADNEQFF TGTGCCAGCAGCCCAGGACAGGGGGCGGACAATGAGCAGTTCTTC
. TRBJ1-5 . TRBV6-4 CASSDSGGQPQHF TGTGCCAGCAGTGACTCCGGGGGACAGCCCCAGCATTTT
. TRBJ1-2 . TRBV9 CASSRKDRTTQYGYTF TGTGCCAGCAGCCGAAAGGACCGAACTACTCAGTATGGCTACACCTTC
TRBD2 TRBJ2-5 . TRBV7-9 CASSRPQREWETQYF TGTGCCAGCAGCCGACCACAGCGGGAGTGGGAGACCCAGTACTTC
. TRBJ1-2 . TRBV19 CASSIPPLGYTF TGTGCCAGTAGTATCCCCCCCCTCGGCTACACCTTC
. TRBJ2-5 . TRBV10-3 CAIRQDTQETQYF TGTGCCATCCGCCAAGACACCCAGGAGACCCAGTACTTC
. TRBJ1-1 . TRBV2 CASRRQVETEAFF TGTGCCAGCAGAAGACAGGTTGAGACTGAAGCTTTCTTT
TRBD1 TRBJ1-6 . TRBV6-5 CASRTGENSPLHF TGTGCCAGCAGAACAGGGGAAAATTCACCCCTCCACTTT
TRBD1 TRBJ1-2 . TRBV3-1/TRBV3-2 CASSRATGNYGYTF TGTGCCAGCAGCCGAGCGACAGGGAACTATGGCTACACCTTC
. TRBJ1-2 . TRBV7-8 CASSLGRSDGYTF TGTGCCAGCAGCTTAGGCAGGTCTGACGGCTACACCTTC